This T cell receptor (beta chain) was identified during a study of T-cell reconstitution after alpha-beta-depleted transplantation in children. CDR3 length: 17 amino acids. V lost 4 bases and J lost 2; bases outside the gene matches: 11. Germline CDR1 SEHNR, CDR2 FQNEAQ (reference sequence). This clonotype was counted between two and nine times. Library preparation (for TCRbeta) was performed with unique molecular identifiers. Each CDR3 protein is one row after TCRdb ran MiXCR on the PCR reads. Of about 400,000 distinct CDR3 sequences in the sample, about an eighth were seen once. The rearrangement links TRBV7-9 to TRBJ2-5; 9 nucleotides align to TRBD2. This receptor was obtained from a human donor who donated a stem cell graft to a child with Fanconi anemia. Sequenced material: PBMCs, taken from the stem cell graft. CDR3 amino acids: CASSSRVAAGGQETQYF. In DNA, the CDR3 is TGTGCCAGCAGCTCTCGAGTAGCAGCGGGGGGTCAAGAGACCCAGTACTTC.